Each of the 27 T cell receptor beta chains below was sequenced from the same sample in a study of T-cell reconstitution after alpha-beta-depleted transplantation in children. Preparation of the TCRbeta library was carried out with unique molecular identifiers. TCRdb redid the calling of the PCR reads with MiXCR, one entry per CDR3 protein. The table shows some 240,000 distinct CDR3 sequences, with 9% to 10% occurring only once. The sample was PBMCs from the stem cell graft donor, taken from the stem cell graft. The receptor source for this set is a human donor who donated a stem cell graft to a child with SCID.

Many counts were recorded for this clonotype. V gene TRBV12-3 or TRBV12-4 combines with J gene TRBJ2-2, with no clear D. The CDR3 contains 14 residues. Trimming pared 3 bases from V and 2 bases from J, leaving 7 bases between. Written as DNA, the CDR3 is TGTGCCAGCAGTTTTTTCGAAAACACCGGGGAGCTGTTTTTT. Protein sequence: CASSFFENTGELFF.

There are many counts of this clonotype. The genes are TRBV27 and TRBJ1-5; D uncertain. CDR1 and CDR2 (germline): MNHEY, SMNVEV (reference sequence). This CDR3 contains 16 residues. With 6 bases removed from V and 0 bases from J, the gap between germline ends came to 15 bases. The CDR3 region has the DNA TGTGCCAGCAGCCCCGATCGGGGATATAGCAATCAGCCCCAGCATTTT. Protein product: CASSPDRGYSNQPQHF.

This clonotype came up many times. This chain links TRBV20-1 with TRBJ1-2; perhaps TRBD1 as D (6 bases). CDR1 is DFQATT and CDR2 is SNEGSKA in the germline V gene (reference sequence). With 0 bases removed from V and 2 bases from J, the gap between germline ends came to 7 bases. CDR3 length: 13 residues. The CDR3 DNA follows: TGCAGTGCTAGAGATCAGGGGAACTATGGCTACACCTTC. It yields the protein CSARDQGNYGYTF.

This clonotype was counted ten times or more. This chain connects TRBV5-1 to TRBJ1-6; 11 nucleotides line up with TRBD1. J gave up 9 bases and V 6 bases, and 11 bases lay outside the gene matches. The germline V gene has CDR1 SGHRS and CDR2 YFSETQ. The CDR3 totals 16 residues. For the CDR3, the DNA is TGCGCCAGCACCAGGACAGGGGGCGTGATGTCTTCACCCCTCCACTTT. It yields the protein CASTRTGGVMSSPLHF.

Ten or more counts support this clonotype. The chain couples TRBV20-1 to TRBJ2-2; D may be TRBD2 (6 bases). There are 14 residues in the CDR3. The V end lost 7 bases, the J end lost 7 bases, and 19 bases lay between the germline ends. Germline CDR1 and CDR2: DFQATT and SNEGSKA (reference sequence). The CDR3 region is CSGSGTDVSGELFF. In DNA, the CDR3 is TGCAGTGGATCCGGGACTGACGTTAGCGGGGAGCTGTTTTTT.

This clonotype was counted ten times or more. This sequence joins TRBV12-3 or TRBV12-4 and TRBJ2-1; 10 bases fit TRBD1. Trimming took 7 bases from V and 6 from J; bases not matched to a gene: 9. The CDR3 runs to 15 residues. The CDR3 DNA follows: TGTGCCAGCAAATCCGGGACAGGGGTCTCCAATGAGCAGTTCTTC. Amino acids: CASKSGTGVSNEQFF.

This clonotype was found many times. The CDR3 region has the DNA TGCGCCAGCAGCTTGGGGGTTTTGGATTCCGAGCAGTACTTC. Protein: CASSLGVLDSEQYF. V and J are TRBV5-1 and TRBJ2-7; D is unresolved. Germline V gene sequence: CDR1 SGHRS, CDR2 YFSETQ. Deletions cut 0 bases from V and 6 bases from J, with 13 bases between. The CDR3 covers 14 residues.

This clonotype was observed at least ten times. The chain uses TRBV5-1 and TRBJ2-1; 8 bases map to TRBD2. CDR1 is SGHRS and CDR2 is YFSETQ in the germline V gene. After removal of 3 bases from V and 7 bases from J, the junction contained 12 bases not matched to a gene. The CDR3 extends over 16 amino acids. The CDR3 DNA is TGCGCCAGCAGCTCATTCGGCGGGGGGCTTATAAATGAGCAGTTCTTC. Translated, it gives CASSSFGGGLINEQFF. Drawing the rest from reference TRBV5-1 and TRBJ2-1, the complete variable domain is KAGVTQTPRYLIKTRGQQVTLSCSPISGHRSVSWYQQTPGQGLQFLFEYFSETQRNKGNFPGRFSGRQFSNSRSEMNVSTLELGDSALYLCASSSFGGGLINEQFFGPGTRLTVL.

This clonotype was detected many times. CDR3 in DNA: TGTGCCAGCAGCTTAGGGGGGACAGGGGGCAGTAATGAAAAACTGTTTTTT. It codes for CASSLGGTGGSNEKLFF. V and J are TRBV7-2 and TRBJ1-4; 12 bases agree with TRBD1. J gave up 4 bases and V 1 base, and 4 bases lay outside the gene matches. The CDR3 totals 17 residues. Germline V CDR1 and CDR2: SGHTA, FQGNSA.

This clonotype came up many times. This chain uses TRBV16 with TRBJ2-1, with D hard to call. Germline loops: CDR1 KGHSY, CDR2 FQNENV. The CDR3 has 12 residues. V was clipped by 0 bases and J by 5 bases, with 2 bases between them. The CDR3 coding sequence is TGTGCCAGCAGCCAATCCAACAATGAGCAGTTCTTC. This gives the protein CASSQSNNEQFF.

This clonotype showed up many times. The chain has TRBV5-1 and TRBJ2-1; perhaps TRBD2 as D (6 bases). This CDR3 region has 16 residues. V lost 0 bases and J lost 2, with 12 bases in between. Germline values: CDR1 SGHRS, CDR2 YFSETQ. This CDR3 reads CASSLGGRGAYNEQFF. The CDR3 DNA reads as TGCGCCAGCAGCTTGGGAGGGCGGGGAGCCTACAATGAGCAGTTCTTC. The variable domain in full, with the rest retrieved from reference TRBV5-1 and TRBJ2-1, is KAGVTQTPRYLIKTRGQQVTLSCSPISGHRSVSWYQQTPGQGLQFLFEYFSETQRNKGNFPGRFSGRQFSNSRSEMNVSTLELGDSALYLCASSLGGRGAYNEQFFGPGTRLTVL.

This clonotype has at least ten counts. The rearrangement uses TRBV7-9 and TRBJ1-2; D not certain. The germline gives CDR1 SEHNR, CDR2 FQNEAQ (reference sequence). The CDR3 is made up of 14 amino acids. V was cut by 6 bases and J by 8 bases, with 19 bases left in between. For the CDR3, the DNA is TGTGCCAGCAGTTACCCGGACGTCCTGGGGGGCTACACCTTC. Residues: CASSYPDVLGGYTF. The variable domain in full, completed from reference TRBV7-9 and TRBJ1-2, reads DTGVSQNPRHKITKRGQNVTFRCDPISEHNRLYWYRQTLGQGPEFLTYFQNEAQLEKSRLLSDRFSAERPKGSFSTLEIQRTEQGDSAMYLCASSYPDVLGGYTFGSGTRLTVV.

This clonotype was picked up many times. The chain uses TRBV12-3 or TRBV12-4 and TRBJ2-6, with D possibly matching TRBD1 (5 bases). V lost 8 bases to trimming and J lost 0 bases, with 23 bases between them. The CDR3 runs 19 residues. Here the CDR3 reads CASPKMSQGHHSGANVLTF. In nucleotides, the CDR3 is TGTGCCAGCCCGAAAATGTCGCAAGGACACCACTCTGGGGCCAACGTCCTGACTTTC.

This clonotype has at least ten counts. The chain links TRBV5-1 to TRBJ2-7; D is uncertain. CDR1 and CDR2 (germline): SGHRS, YFSETQ. Trimming pared 7 bases from V and 3 bases from J, leaving 17 bases between. CDR3 size: 14 residues. The CDR3 sequence is CASYPGDTHYEQYF. The CDR3 DNA reads TGCGCCAGCTACCCCGGAGACACCCACTACGAGCAGTACTTC.

This clonotype was found many times. One junction end does not reproduce the germline sequence, and a read error may be involved. The CDR3 DNA reads TGCGCCAGCGGCAGGGGGCCCTCCGACAATGAGCAGTTCTTC. Its protein is CASGRGPSDNEQFF. This rearrangement joins TRBV5-1 to TRBJ2-1; 8 bases fit TRBD1. Germline assignment: CDR1 SGHRS and CDR2 YFSETQ. The CDR3 spans 14 residues. Variable domain in full (rest from reference TRBV5-1 and TRBJ2-1): KAGVTQTPRYLIKTRGQQVTLSCSPISGHRSVSWYQQTPGQGLQFLFEYFSETQRNKGNFPGRFSGRQFSNSRSEMNVSTLELGDSALYLCASGRGPSDNEQFFGPGTRLTVL.

This clonotype has a count of ten or more. The chain couples TRBV7-9 to TRBJ1-1; D uncertain. V was shortened by 7 bases and J by 0 bases, with 12 bases between the two germline ends. This CDR3 region has 14 residues. Germline V gene sequence: CDR1 SEHNR, CDR2 FQNEAQ (reference sequence). Here the CDR3 DNA reads TGTGCCAGCAACAAGGCACTCATGAACACTGAAGCTTTCTTT. The encoded protein is CASNKALMNTEAFF. The full variable domain, completed using reference TRBV7-9 and TRBJ1-1, is DTGVSQNPRHKITKRGQNVTFRCDPISEHNRLYWYRQTLGQGPEFLTYFQNEAQLEKSRLLSDRFSAERPKGSFSTLEIQRTEQGDSAMYLCASNKALMNTEAFFGQGTRLTVV.

This clonotype was recorded many times. V gene TRBV10-3 combines with J gene TRBJ2-5; TRBD1 is a possible D gene (5 bases). Germline V gene lookup returns CDR1 ENHRY and CDR2 SYGVKD. The CDR3 runs 16 residues. Trimming took 6 bases from V and 1 from J, leaving 18 bases between them. The DNA for the CDR3 is TGTGCCATCAGGCCGGCAGGGAAAAGAGGCCAAGAGACCCAGTACTTC. This gives the protein CAIRPAGKRGQETQYF.

The chain links TRBV5-4 to TRBJ1-1; tentative D call: TRBD1 (5 bases). Germline-derived CDR1 and CDR2 are SGHNT and YYREEE (reference sequence). V lost 1 base and J 2 bases, leaving 15 bases between the germline ends. The CDR3 loop spans 16 amino acids. The CDR3 nucleotides are TGTGCCAGCAGCTTGCGTTGGGGGTCCGGTAACACTGAAGCTTTCTTT. Residues: CASSLRWGSGNTEAFF.

This rearrangement joins TRBV20-1 to TRBJ2-7, with TRBD2 as a possible D gene (6 bases). The CDR3 is 15 residues long. CDR1 and CDR2 (germline): DFQATT, SNEGSKA (reference sequence). Deletions cut 0 bases from V and 2 bases from J, with 14 bases between. The CDR3 region is CSAREGGVGTYEQYF. CDR3 bases: TGCAGTGCTAGAGAGGGGGGAGTGGGCACCTACGAGCAGTACTTC.

In this sample, this clonotype turned up many times. The V and J genes are TRBV2 and TRBJ2-7, with 7 bases fitting TRBD1. The length of the CDR3 is 14 residues. CDR1 and CDR2 (germline): SNHLY, FYNNEI. The V gene end was trimmed by 5 bases and the J gene end by 3 bases; junction bases not matched to a gene: 7. The chain's CDR3 is CASSPQGLGYEQYF. CDR3 bases: TGTGCCAGCAGTCCACAGGGGTTGGGCTACGAGCAGTACTTC.

This clonotype was observed a handful of times. V usage is TRBV29-1 and J usage is TRBJ2-2; a possible D gene is TRBD1 (6 bases). Trimming pared 4 bases from V and 2 bases from J, leaving 11 bases between. The CDR3 runs 14 residues. Germline V gene data show CDR1 as SQVTM and CDR2 as ANQGSEA. The CDR3 reads CSVVGTTNTGELFF. DNA for the CDR3: TGCAGCGTTGTCGGGACAACCAACACCGGGGAGCTGTTTTTT.

This clonotype was observed many times. The CDR3 DNA is TGCAGTGCTAGAGATTTCATGGAGAACACTGAAGCTTTCTTT. Amino acids: CSARDFMENTEAFF. This chain links TRBV20-1 with TRBJ1-1, with unresolved D. Germline CDR1 reads DFQATT; CDR2 reads SNEGSKA (reference sequence). Trimming stripped 0 bases from V and 1 base from J, with 9 bases between. CDR3 size: 14 residues.

This clonotype showed up many times. The rearrangement uses TRBV10-3 and TRBJ1-2; a possible D gene is TRBD1 (5 bases). Germline loops: CDR1 ENHRY, CDR2 SYGVKD. The CDR3 is made up of 16 amino acids. Trimming left V 3 bases short and J 3 bases short, with 17 bases between. This chain's CDR3 is CAISDRGQLNHYGYTF. CDR3 DNA: TGTGCCATCAGTGATCGGGGCCAGCTTAACCACTATGGCTACACCTTC.

The rearrangement joins TRBV12-3 or TRBV12-4 to TRBJ1-5; no firm D call. This CDR3 comprises 15 residues. Deletions cut 6 bases from V and 2 bases from J, with 14 bases between. CDR3 coding DNA: TGTGCCAGCAGCCCAATCGACGGGGGCAATCAGCCCCAGCATTTT. It translates to CASSPIDGGNQPQHF.

Comments on this clonotype: No conserved phenylalanine or tryptophan is present at the end of the CDR3, so a read error is the likely explanation. The rearrangement joins TRBV7-2 to TRBJ2-3; D not certain. Looked up from germline, CDR1 is SGHTA and CDR2 is FQGNSA. V dropped 5 bases and J dropped 3 bases, with 6 bases sitting between them. This CDR3 is 12 amino acids long. The CDR3 protein is CASSLYTDTQYS. In DNA form, the CDR3 reads TGTGCCAGCAGCCTCTATACAGATACGCAGTATTCT.

This clonotype occurred many times. The chain employs TRBV5-5 and TRBJ2-2, with D perhaps matching TRBD1 (6 bases). V was clipped by 2 bases and J by 0 bases, with 11 bases between them. The CDR3 is 16 residues long. Germline V lookup: CDR1 SGHKS, CDR2 YYEKEE (reference sequence). CDR3 nucleotide sequence: TGTGCCAGCAGCTTCCCCGGACAGACGAACACCGGGGAGCTGTTTTTT. This codes for CASSFPGQTNTGELFF.

This clonotype was counted at least ten times. This chain uses TRBV5-1 with TRBJ1-5, with no clear D. V was clipped by 4 bases and J by 0 bases, with 8 bases between them. The CDR3 consists of 14 residues. The V gene's germline CDR1 is SGHRS and CDR2 YFSETQ. CDR3 sequence (DNA): TGCGCCAGCAGCCCGGACGGTAGCAATCAGCCCCAGCATTTT. This gives the protein CASSPDGSNQPQHF.